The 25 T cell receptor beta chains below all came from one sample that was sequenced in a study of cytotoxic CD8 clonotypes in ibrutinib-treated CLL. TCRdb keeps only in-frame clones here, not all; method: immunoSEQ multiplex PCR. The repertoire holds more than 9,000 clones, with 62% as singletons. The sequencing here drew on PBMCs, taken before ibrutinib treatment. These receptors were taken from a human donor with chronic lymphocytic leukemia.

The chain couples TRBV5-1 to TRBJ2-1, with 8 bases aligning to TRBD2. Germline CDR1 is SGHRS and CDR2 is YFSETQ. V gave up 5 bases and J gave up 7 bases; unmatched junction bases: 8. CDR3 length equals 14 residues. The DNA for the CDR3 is TGCGCCAGCAGTTACGGGGGGGTACGGAATGAGCAGTTCTTC. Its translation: CASSYGGVRNEQFF.

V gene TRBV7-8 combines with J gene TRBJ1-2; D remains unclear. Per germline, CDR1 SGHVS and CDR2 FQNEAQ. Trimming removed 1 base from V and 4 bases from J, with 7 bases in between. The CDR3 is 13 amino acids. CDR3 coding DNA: TGTGCCAGCAGCTTAGATGGCAGCTATGGCTACACCTTC. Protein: CASSLDGSYGYTF.

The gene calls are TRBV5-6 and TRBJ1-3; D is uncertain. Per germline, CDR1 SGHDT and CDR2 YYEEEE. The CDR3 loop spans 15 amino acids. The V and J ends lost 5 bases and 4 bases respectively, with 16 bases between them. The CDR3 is CASRSLALTGNTIYF. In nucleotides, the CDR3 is TGTGCCAGCAGAAGTTTGGCGCTTACGGGAAACACCATATATTTT.

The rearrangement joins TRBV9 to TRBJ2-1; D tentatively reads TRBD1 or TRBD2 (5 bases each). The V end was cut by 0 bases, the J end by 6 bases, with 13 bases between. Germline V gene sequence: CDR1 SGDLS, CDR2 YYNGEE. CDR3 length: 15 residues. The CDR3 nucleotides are TGTGCCAGCAGCGTAGTGGGGGATATCGGCAATGAGCAGTTCTTC. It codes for CASSVVGDIGNEQFF.

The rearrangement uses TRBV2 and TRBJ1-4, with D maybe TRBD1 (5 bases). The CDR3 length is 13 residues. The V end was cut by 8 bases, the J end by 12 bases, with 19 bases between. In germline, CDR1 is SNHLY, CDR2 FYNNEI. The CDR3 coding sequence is TGTGCCAGCCGCTTGCAGGGTGTGGGGGAACTGTTTTTT. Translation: CASRLQGVGELFF.

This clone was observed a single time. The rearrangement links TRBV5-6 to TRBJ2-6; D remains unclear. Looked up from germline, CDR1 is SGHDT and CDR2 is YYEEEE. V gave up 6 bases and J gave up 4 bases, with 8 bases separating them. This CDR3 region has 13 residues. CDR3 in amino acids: CASTQSGANVLTF. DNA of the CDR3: TGTGCCAGCACTCAATCAGGGGCCAACGTCCTGACTTTC.

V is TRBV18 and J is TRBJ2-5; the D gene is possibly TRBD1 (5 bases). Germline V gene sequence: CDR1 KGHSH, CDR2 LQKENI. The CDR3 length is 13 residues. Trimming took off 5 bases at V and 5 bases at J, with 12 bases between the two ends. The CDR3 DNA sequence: TGTGCCAGCTCATCCTGGGGCGGTGAGACCCAGTACTTC. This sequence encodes CASSSWGGETQYF. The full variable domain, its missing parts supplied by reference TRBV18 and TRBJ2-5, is NAGVMQNPRHLVRRRGQEARLRCSPMKGHSHVYWYRQLPEEGLKFMVYLQKENIIDESGMPKERFSAEFPKEGPSILRIQQVVRGDSAAYFCASSSWGGETQYFGPGTRLLVL.

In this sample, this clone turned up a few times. The CDR3 DNA reads TGTGCCAGCAGTGAGGGGCCCGTGAATCAGCCCCAGCATTTT. Its protein is CASSEGPVNQPQHF. The chain employs TRBV27 and TRBJ1-5, with D perhaps matching TRBD1 (5 bases). The CDR3 sequence is 14 residues long. In germline, CDR1 is MNHEY, CDR2 SMNVEV (reference sequence). Trimming removed 5 bases from V and 4 bases from J, with 12 bases in between.

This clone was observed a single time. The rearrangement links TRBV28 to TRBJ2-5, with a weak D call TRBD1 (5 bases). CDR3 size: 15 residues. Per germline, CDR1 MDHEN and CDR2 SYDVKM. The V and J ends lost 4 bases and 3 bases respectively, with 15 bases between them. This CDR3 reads CASSSPTETKETQYF. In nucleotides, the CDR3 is TGTGCCAGCAGTTCCCCGACAGAAACAAAAGAGACCCAGTACTTC.

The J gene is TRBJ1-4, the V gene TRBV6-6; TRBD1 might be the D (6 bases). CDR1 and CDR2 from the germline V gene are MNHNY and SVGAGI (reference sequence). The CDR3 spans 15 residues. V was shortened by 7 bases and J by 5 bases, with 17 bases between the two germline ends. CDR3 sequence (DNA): TGTGCCAGCACCGTCTCAGGGACAAGGAATGAAAAACTGTTTTTT. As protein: CASTVSGTRNEKLFF.

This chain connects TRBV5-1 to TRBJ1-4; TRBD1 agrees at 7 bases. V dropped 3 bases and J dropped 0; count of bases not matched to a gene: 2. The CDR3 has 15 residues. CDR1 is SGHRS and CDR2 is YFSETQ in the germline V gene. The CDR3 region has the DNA TGCGCCAGCAGCTGGGACAGTTCAACTAATGAAAAACTGTTTTTT. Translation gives CASSWDSSTNEKLFF.

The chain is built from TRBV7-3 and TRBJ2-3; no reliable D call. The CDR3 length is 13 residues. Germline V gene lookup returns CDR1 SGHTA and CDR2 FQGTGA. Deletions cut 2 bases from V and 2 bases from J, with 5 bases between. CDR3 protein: CASSLFPTDTQYF. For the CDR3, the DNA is TGTGCCAGCAGCTTATTTCCCACAGATACGCAGTATTTT. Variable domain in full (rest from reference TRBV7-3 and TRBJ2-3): GAGVSQTPSNKVTEKGKYVELRCDPISGHTALYWYRQSLGQGPEFLIYFQGTGAADDSGLPNDRFFAVRPEGSVSTLKIQRTERGDSAVYLCASSLFPTDTQYFGPGTRLTVL.

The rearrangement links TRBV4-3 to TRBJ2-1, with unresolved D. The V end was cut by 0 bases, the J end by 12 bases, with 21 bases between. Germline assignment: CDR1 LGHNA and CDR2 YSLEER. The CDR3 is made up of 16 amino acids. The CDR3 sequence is CASSQEFQRPSRTQFF. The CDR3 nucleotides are TGCGCCAGCAGCCAAGAGTTCCAGCGCCCTTCGAGGACGCAGTTCTTC.

The CDR3 DNA reads TGTGCCACAACAGGGAGCTCTGGAAACACCATATATTTT. Amino acid sequence: CATTGSSGNTIYF. The chain is built from TRBV19 and TRBJ1-3, with D perhaps TRBD1 (6 bases). The CDR3 consists of 13 residues. Trimming pared 10 bases from V and 0 bases from J, leaving 10 bases between. Germline V gene data show CDR1 as LNHDA and CDR2 as SQIVND (reference sequence).

CDR3 sequence (DNA): TGCGCCAGCAGCTTGGGACAGGGGGCTCATGAGCAGTTCTTC. Translated: CASSLGQGAHEQFF. V usage is TRBV5-1 and J usage is TRBJ2-1, with 10 bases aligning to TRBD1. The CDR3 is 14 residues long. Germline loops: CDR1 SGHRS, CDR2 YFSETQ. J lost 8 bases, V lost 0 bases, and 2 bases had no gene match.

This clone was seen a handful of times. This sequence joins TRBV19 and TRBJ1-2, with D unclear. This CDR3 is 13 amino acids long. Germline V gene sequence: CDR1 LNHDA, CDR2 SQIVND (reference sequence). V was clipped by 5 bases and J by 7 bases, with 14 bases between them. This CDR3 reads CASSLTTGSGYTF. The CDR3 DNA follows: TGTGCCAGTAGTTTGACGACGGGCTCTGGCTACACCTTC.

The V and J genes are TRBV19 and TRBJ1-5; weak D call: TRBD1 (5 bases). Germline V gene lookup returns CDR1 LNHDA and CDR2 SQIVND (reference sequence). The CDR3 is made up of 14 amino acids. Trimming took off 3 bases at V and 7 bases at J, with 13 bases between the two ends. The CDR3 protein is CASSISGQRQPQHF. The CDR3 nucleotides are TGTGCCAGTAGTATTTCAGGGCAGAGGCAGCCCCAGCATTTT.

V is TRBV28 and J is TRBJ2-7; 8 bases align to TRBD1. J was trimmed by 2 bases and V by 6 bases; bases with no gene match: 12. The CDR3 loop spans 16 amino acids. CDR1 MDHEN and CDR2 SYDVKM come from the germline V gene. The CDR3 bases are TGTGCCAGCAGCTCCCCCCGACAGGGGAGGACCTACGAGCAGTACTTC. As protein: CASSSPRQGRTYEQYF.

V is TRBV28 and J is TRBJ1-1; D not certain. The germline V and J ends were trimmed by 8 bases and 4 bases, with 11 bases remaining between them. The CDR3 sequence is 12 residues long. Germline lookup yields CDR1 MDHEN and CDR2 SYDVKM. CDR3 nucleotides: TGTGCCAGCGCCGAGTTCCCCACTGAAGCTTTCTTT. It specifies CASAEFPTEAFF.

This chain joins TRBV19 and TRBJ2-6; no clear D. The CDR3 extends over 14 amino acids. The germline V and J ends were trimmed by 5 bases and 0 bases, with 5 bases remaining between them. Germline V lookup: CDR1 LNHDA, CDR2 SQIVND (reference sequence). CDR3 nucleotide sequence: TGTGCCAGTAGTGGGGTCTCTGGGGCCAACGTCCTGACTTTC. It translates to CASSGVSGANVLTF.

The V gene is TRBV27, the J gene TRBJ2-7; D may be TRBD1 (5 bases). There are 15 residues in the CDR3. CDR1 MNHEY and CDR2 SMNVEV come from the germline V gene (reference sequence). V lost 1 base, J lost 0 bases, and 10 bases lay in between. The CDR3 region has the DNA TGTGCCAGCAGTTTATGGGCAGGGCTCTCCTACGAGCAGTACTTC. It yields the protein CASSLWAGLSYEQYF.

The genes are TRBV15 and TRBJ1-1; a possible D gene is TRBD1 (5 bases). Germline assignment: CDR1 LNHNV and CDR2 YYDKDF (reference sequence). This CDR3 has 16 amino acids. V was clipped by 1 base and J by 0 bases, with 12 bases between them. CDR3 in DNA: TGTGCCACCAGCAGAGTTAGGACACTAATGAACACTGAAGCTTTCTTT. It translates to CATSRVRTLMNTEAFF.

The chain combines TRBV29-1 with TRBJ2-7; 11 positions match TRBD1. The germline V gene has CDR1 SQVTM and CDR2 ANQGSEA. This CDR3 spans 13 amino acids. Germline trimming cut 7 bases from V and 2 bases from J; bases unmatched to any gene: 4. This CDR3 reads CSALGQGAYEQYF. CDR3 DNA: TGCAGCGCCTTGGGACAGGGGGCCTACGAGCAGTACTTC.

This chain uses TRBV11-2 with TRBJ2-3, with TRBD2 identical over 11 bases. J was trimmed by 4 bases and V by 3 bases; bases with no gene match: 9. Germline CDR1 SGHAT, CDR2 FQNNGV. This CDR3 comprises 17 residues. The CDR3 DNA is TGTGCCAGCAGCTTGTTAGCGGGGGGGAGAAGCGCAGATACGCAGTATTTT. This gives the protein CASSLLAGGRSADTQYF. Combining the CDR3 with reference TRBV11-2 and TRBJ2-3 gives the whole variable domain EAGVAQSPRYKIIEKRQSVAFWCNPISGHATLYWYQQILGQGPKLLIQFQNNGVVDDSQLPKDRFSAERLKGVDSTLKIQPAKLEDSAVYLCASSLLAGGRSADTQYFGPGTRLTVL.

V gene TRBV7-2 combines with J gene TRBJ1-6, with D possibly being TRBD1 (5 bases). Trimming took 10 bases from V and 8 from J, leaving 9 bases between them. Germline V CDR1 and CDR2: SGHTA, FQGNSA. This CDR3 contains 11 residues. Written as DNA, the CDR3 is TGTGCCACTTCAGGGTATTCACCCCTCCACTTT. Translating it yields CATSGYSPLHF.